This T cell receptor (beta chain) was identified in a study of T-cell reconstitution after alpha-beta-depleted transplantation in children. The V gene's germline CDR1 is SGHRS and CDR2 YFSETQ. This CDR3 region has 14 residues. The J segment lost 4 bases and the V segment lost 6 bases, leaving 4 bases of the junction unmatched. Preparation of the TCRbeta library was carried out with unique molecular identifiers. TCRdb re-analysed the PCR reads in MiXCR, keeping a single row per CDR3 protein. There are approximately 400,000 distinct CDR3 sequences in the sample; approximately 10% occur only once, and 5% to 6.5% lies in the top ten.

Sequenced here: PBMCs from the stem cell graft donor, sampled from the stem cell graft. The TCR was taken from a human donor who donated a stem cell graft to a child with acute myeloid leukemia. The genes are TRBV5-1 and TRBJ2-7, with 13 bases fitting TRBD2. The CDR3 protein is CASTLLAGGYEQYF. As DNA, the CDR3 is TGCGCCAGCACCTTACTAGCGGGAGGGTACGAGCAGTACTTC.